The clone carrying this TCR beta chain was seen a few times. No antigen is known for it. In TCRdb, the reads were re-called with MiXCR into one record per CDR3 protein. The table records 11,000 to 15,000 distinct CDR3 sequences, roughly an eighth of them present only once. The data stem from a study of type 1 regulatory T cells. The wider study: T-allo10 is a Tr1-enriched, alloantigen-specific CD4 T cell product made in vitro.

CDR1 and CDR2 from the germline V gene are SGHRS and YFSETQ. Trimming cost V 4 bases and J 11 bases; bases outside gene matches: 14. CDR3 length equals 15 residues. This TCR derives from a human donor in good health. The chain recombines TRBV5-1 with TRBJ1-4; 7 bases are shared with TRBD1. Input material: cultured T cells, either the whole culture or a sorted T cell fraction (not recorded which). CDR3: CASSNGSGGRRKLFF. CDR3 DNA: TGCGCCAGCAGCAACGGGTCAGGGGGTAGGAGGAAACTGTTTTTT.